This TCR beta chain was captured in a study of STAT3 mutations in large granular lymphocyte leukemia. General study results and limits: In several patients, dominant TCR clone burden exceeded STAT3 mutant burden. In T-cell large granular lymphocyte leukemia, about half of patients showed multiple immunodominant subclonotypes.

This clone was counted between two and nine times. The antigen is not known. TCRdb's table, derived via immunoSEQ multiplex PCR, lists solely in-frame clones and lacks some. The profile shows about 7,700 clones, roughly three quarters of them singletons. Per germline, CDR1 SGHAT and CDR2 FQNNGV. V was clipped by 4 bases and J by 7 bases, with 7 bases between them. The CDR3 has 11 residues. The V and J genes are TRBV11-2 and TRBJ1-2; D gene ambiguous. The specimen was peripheral blood mononuclear cells. The receptor's source is a woman aged 40 to 50 with T-cell large granular lymphocyte leukemia. Some clones in this sample may be carry-over from other donors' samples. The CDR3 DNA sequence: TGTGCCAGCAGCTCCCCCCGTGGCTACACCTTC. Translating it yields CASSSPRGYTF. The whole variable domain, filled in from reference TRBV11-2 and TRBJ1-2, reads EAGVAQSPRYKIIEKRQSVAFWCNPISGHATLYWYQQILGQGPKLLIQFQNNGVVDDSQLPKDRFSAERLKGVDSTLKIQPAKLEDSAVYLCASSSPRGYTFGSGTRLTVV.